What follows are 32 T cell receptor beta chains derived from one specimen sequenced in a study of graft-versus-host responses after intestinal transplantation (dated by TCRdb to the early 2020s). The method was the immunoSEQ multiplex PCR assay. As stored in TCRdb, this immuneACCESS dataset retains in-frame rearrangements with V and J assigned. A fraction of the clones does not appear; measured against another copy, unresolved V genes explain less than half of the discrepancy, and the remainder lacks a known reason. A total of approximately 90,000 clones appear in this sample, around 90% of them only once. The ten largest make up approximately 0.28% of the sample. What this sample's time point label stands for: cells obtained before transplantation from donor or recipient. Their target antigens are unknown. Sequencing was performed on unstimulated CD4+ T cells sorted from spleen or lymph node cells, taken before transplant. These receptors all stem from a human donor who was the organ donor for an intestinal transplant.

The chain has TRBV9 and TRBJ2-5, with 12 nucleotides matching TRBD2. The germline V gene has CDR1 SGDLS and CDR2 YYNGEE. The CDR3 spans 17 residues. The junction had 4 bases not matched to a gene; V was cut back by 1 base and J by 0 bases. CDR3 DNA: TGTGCCAGCAGCGTATCCGGGACTAGCGGGTACCAAGAGACCCAGTACTTC. It codes for CASSVSGTSGYQETQYF.

This clone was recorded a few times. The chain is built from TRBV6-1 and TRBJ1-5; D is unresolved. V shed 0 bases and J shed 4 bases, with 10 bases lying between them. Germline assignment: CDR1 MNHNS and CDR2 SASEGT. The CDR3 has 15 amino acids. The chain's CDR3 is CASSEAMAQNQPQHF. In DNA form, the CDR3 reads TGTGCCAGCAGTGAAGCGATGGCACAAAATCAGCCCCAGCATTTT.

V and J are TRBV5-5 and TRBJ2-7; TRBD1 matches 10 bases. The germline gives CDR1 SGHKS, CDR2 YYEKEE (reference sequence). The J segment lost 2 bases and the V segment lost 4 bases, leaving 9 bases of the junction unmatched. The CDR3 runs 16 residues. The DNA for the CDR3 is TGTGCCAGCAGCCTATCAACCGGGACAGGGGCCTACGAGCAGTACTTC. Its translation: CASSLSTGTGAYEQYF.

The rearrangement links TRBV19 to TRBJ2-3; 8 bases line up with TRBD2. Germline assignment: CDR1 LNHDA and CDR2 SQIVND (reference sequence). The CDR3 is made up of 15 amino acids. V trimming: 4 bases; J trimming: 2 bases; junction bases outside the gene matches: 5. CDR3 bases: TGTGCCAGTAGTACGGGGCGGGGGGACACAGATACGCAGTATTTT. Protein sequence: CASSTGRGDTDTQYF. The whole variable domain, remainder taken from reference TRBV19 and TRBJ2-3, is DGGITQSPKYLFRKEGQNVTLSCEQNLNHDAMYWYRQDPGQGLRLIYYSQIVNDFQKGDIAEGYSVSREKKESFPLTVTSAQKNPTAFYLCASSTGRGDTDTQYFGPGTRLTVL.

The chain joins TRBV15 to TRBJ1-1; D perhaps matches TRBD1 (6 bases). V was cut by 0 bases and J by 0 bases, with 17 bases left in between. The CDR3 covers 18 residues. Looked up from germline, CDR1 is LNHNV and CDR2 is YYDKDF (reference sequence). In nucleotides, the CDR3 is TGTGCCACCAGCAGAGATTTAGGGGGGGTCCCCATGAACACTGAAGCTTTCTTT. Protein sequence: CATSRDLGGVPMNTEAFF.

The chain has TRBV2 and TRBJ2-1, with TRBD2 matching 8 bases. The junction had 5 bases not matched to a gene; V was cut back by 5 bases and J by 2 bases. The CDR3 extends over 15 amino acids. Germline CDR1 is SNHLY and CDR2 is FYNNEI. CDR3 in amino acids: CASSQEREPYNEQFF. CDR3 sequence (DNA): TGTGCCAGCAGTCAAGAGCGGGAGCCCTACAATGAGCAGTTCTTC.

The chain combines TRBV19 with TRBJ1-3; 8 bases are shared with TRBD1. The CDR3 contains 13 residues. The J segment lost 3 bases and the V segment lost 8 bases, leaving 3 bases of the junction unmatched. Per germline, CDR1 LNHDA and CDR2 SQIVND (reference sequence). The CDR3 region is CASQGASGNTIYF. The DNA of the CDR3 is TGTGCCAGTCAGGGGGCTAGTGGAAACACCATATATTTT.

This clone is a singleton in its sample. The V gene is TRBV7-2, the J gene TRBJ1-2, with D uncertain. Germline CDR1 is SGHTA and CDR2 is FQGNSA. Trimming took 5 bases from V and 4 from J, leaving 14 bases between them. This CDR3 is built from 14 residues. CDR3 protein: CASSPRVEPYGYTF. The CDR3 DNA follows: TGTGCCAGCAGCCCGCGTGTTGAGCCCTATGGCTACACCTTC.

This clone has a single count. The chain uses TRBV9 and TRBJ1-2; D uncertain. With 0 bases removed from V and 4 bases from J, the gap between germline ends came to 7 bases. CDR1 is SGDLS and CDR2 is YYNGEE in the germline V gene. The CDR3 totals 13 residues. Written as DNA, the CDR3 is TGTGCCAGCAGCGTAGGAGGGCCCTATGGCTACACCTTC. Encoded protein: CASSVGGPYGYTF.

This chain connects TRBV5-1 to TRBJ2-7; 9 bases map to TRBD1. The CDR3 extends over 15 amino acids. The V gene's germline CDR1 is SGHRS and CDR2 YFSETQ. The trim removed 3 bases at V and 6 bases at J, leaving 10 bases unmatched. For the CDR3, the DNA is TGCGCCAGCAGCTCCAGTCCGGGACAGGGAGGCGAGCAGTACTTC. Its translation is CASSSSPGQGGEQYF.

This chain uses TRBV6-1 with TRBJ2-3, with D maybe TRBD1 (5 bases). The CDR3 has 13 amino acids. The germline V gene has CDR1 MNHNS and CDR2 SASEGT. V lost 11 bases, J lost 6 bases, and 18 bases lay in between. Here the CDR3 reads CAALKGLWDTQYF. The CDR3 DNA follows: TGTGCCGCCCTAAAGGGGCTGTGGGATACGCAGTATTTT.

This sequence joins TRBV5-1 and TRBJ2-3, with 7 positions matching TRBD1. CDR3 length: 17 amino acids. Germline CDR1 and CDR2: SGHRS and YFSETQ. The V segment lost 2 bases and the J segment 0 bases; nucleotides outside the gene matches: 9. The CDR3 region is CASSLVGGLLSTDTQYF. The CDR3 nucleotides read TGCGCCAGCAGCTTAGTAGGGGGCCTACTTAGCACAGATACGCAGTATTTT.

The chain uses TRBV7-2 and TRBJ2-2, with TRBD2 identical over 8 bases. The V segment lost 5 bases and the J segment 5 bases; nucleotides outside the gene matches: 10. Germline loops: CDR1 SGHTA, CDR2 FQGNSA. The CDR3 sequence is 16 residues long. CDR3 sequence reads: CASSLWTSRGTGELFF. The CDR3, as DNA: TGTGCCAGCAGCCTATGGACTAGCAGGGGAACCGGGGAGCTGTTTTTT. Full variable domain (outside the CDR3, taken from reference TRBV7-2 and TRBJ2-2): GAGVSQSPSNKVTEKGKDVELRCDPISGHTALYWYRQSLGQGLEFLIYFQGNSAPDKSGLPSDRFSAERTGGSVSTLTIQRTQQEDSAVYLCASSLWTSRGTGELFFGEGSRLTVL.

The chain couples TRBV4-1 to TRBJ2-6; possible D gene TRBD1, 5 bases. Germline V gene lookup returns CDR1 MGHRA and CDR2 YSYEKL. The CDR3 is 18 amino acids. The V end lost 2 bases, the J end lost 0 bases, and 14 bases lay between the germline ends. The CDR3 nucleotides read TGCGCCAGCAGCCAAACGACAGTCCCCAGCTCTGGGGCCAACGTCCTGACTTTC. Translating it yields CASSQTTVPSSGANVLTF.

The chain couples TRBV6-5 to TRBJ2-5, with 8 bases matching TRBD1. The CDR3 is made up of 15 amino acids. Trimming cost V 8 bases and J 1 base; bases outside gene matches: 9. Germline CDR1 reads MNHEY; CDR2 reads SVGAGI. The CDR3 region is CASGRQGPFQETQYF. CDR3 nucleotide sequence: TGTGCCAGCGGGAGACAGGGGCCCTTCCAAGAGACCCAGTACTTC.

V gene TRBV5-4 combines with J gene TRBJ2-3; 10 positions agree with TRBD2. Trimming cost V 4 bases and J 6 bases; bases outside gene matches: 5. The germline gives CDR1 SGHNT, CDR2 YYREEE (reference sequence). The CDR3 runs to 14 residues. The DNA for the CDR3 is TGTGCCAGCAGCCAGCGGGGGGGCGGGGATACGCAGTATTTT. It encodes CASSQRGGGDTQYF. The complete variable domain, with remaining parts taken from reference TRBV5-4 and TRBJ2-3, reads ETGVTQSPTHLIKTRGQQVTLRCSSQSGHNTVSWYQQALGQGPQFIFQYYREEENGRGNFPPRFSGLQFPNYSSELNVNALELDDSALYLCASSQRGGGDTQYFGPGTRLTVL.

V gene TRBV7-9 combines with J gene TRBJ1-2; D call uncertain. Germline CDR1 is SEHNR and CDR2 is FQNEAQ (reference sequence). CDR3 length: 12 residues. V was trimmed by 1 base and J by 6 bases, leaving 6 bases between them. CDR3: CASSLVENGYTF. The CDR3, as DNA: TGTGCCAGCAGCTTAGTGGAGAATGGCTACACCTTC.

This clone was recorded only once. The chain uses TRBV27 and TRBJ1-5; the D is unclear. Looked up from germline, CDR1 is MNHEY and CDR2 is SMNVEV (reference sequence). This CDR3 comprises 13 residues. The V end was cut by 4 bases, the J end by 5 bases, with 9 bases between. The CDR3 loop is CASSSRLDQPQHF. In nucleotides, the CDR3 is TGTGCCAGCAGTTCTCGTCTCGATCAGCCCCAGCATTTT.

This sequence joins TRBV7-3 and TRBJ1-1; perhaps TRBD1 as D (6 bases). Germline assignment: CDR1 SGHTA and CDR2 FQGTGA. This CDR3 has 14 amino acids. The germline V and J ends were trimmed by 5 bases and 0 bases, with 10 bases remaining between them. The CDR3 DNA reads TGTGCCAGCAGCCTTACAGGGTTGAACACTGAAGCTTTCTTT. Its translation is CASSLTGLNTEAFF.

The table lists this clone with a count of one. The chain combines TRBV7-2 with TRBJ2-1; the match to TRBD2 covers 15 bases. Trimming removed 4 bases from V and 7 bases from J; junction bases left unmatched: 2. The germline gives CDR1 SGHTA, CDR2 FQGNSA. The length of the CDR3 is 15 residues. CDR3 loop: CASSSGLAGGNEQFF. The CDR3, as DNA: TGTGCCAGCAGCTCCGGACTAGCGGGGGGGAATGAGCAGTTCTTC.

This chain links TRBV6-1 with TRBJ2-7, with D perhaps matching TRBD2 (5 bases). Germline V CDR1 and CDR2: MNHNS, SASEGT. This CDR3 comprises 13 residues. The ends were cut back, 1 base at V and 3 bases at J, with 7 bases in the middle. The CDR3 region has the DNA TGTGCCAGCAGTGAAGTCCGGGGCTACGAGCAGTACTTC. Translated: CASSEVRGYEQYF.

The CDR3 nucleotides are TGTGCCAGCAGCTTAGCCCTAGCGGGGGTTTATGAGCAGTTCTTC. Translated, it gives CASSLALAGVYEQFF. This rearrangement joins TRBV7-3 to TRBJ2-1, with 10 positions matching TRBD2. The CDR3 is made up of 15 amino acids. Germline V CDR1 and CDR2: SGHTA, FQGTGA. After removal of 2 bases from V and 8 bases from J, the junction contained 6 bases not matched to a gene.

The rearrangement uses TRBV2 and TRBJ2-7, with TRBD2 identical over 7 bases. V was pared by 6 bases and J by 4 bases, with 15 bases of the junction left unmatched. Germline V gene sequence: CDR1 SNHLY, CDR2 FYNNEI. The CDR3 is 16 residues long. CDR3 DNA: TGTGCCAGCAGACGACTAGCAATAGACGCGAATTACGAGCAGTACTTC. Translating gives CASRRLAIDANYEQYF.

The chain links TRBV5-1 to TRBJ2-3, with 10 bases fitting TRBD2. The CDR3 is made up of 16 amino acids. The germline V gene encodes CDR1 SGHRS and CDR2 YFSETQ. V dropped 0 bases and J dropped 4; count of bases not matched to a gene: 5. The CDR3 DNA reads as TGCGCCAGCAGCTTGGCGCCTAGCGGGGGCTCAGATACGCAGTATTTT. The encoded protein is CASSLAPSGGSDTQYF. Full variable domain (missing parts from reference TRBV5-1 and TRBJ2-3): KAGVTQTPRYLIKTRGQQVTLSCSPISGHRSVSWYQQTPGQGLQFLFEYFSETQRNKGNFPGRFSGRQFSNSRSEMNVSTLELGDSALYLCASSLAPSGGSDTQYFGPGTRLTVL.

V and J are TRBV4-3 and TRBJ2-1, with 9 bases lining up with TRBD2. Unmatched junction bases numbered 3, after V lost 0 bases and J lost 0 bases. The length of the CDR3 is 17 residues. CDR1 and CDR2 from the germline V gene are LGHNA and YSLEER. The CDR3 DNA follows: TGCGCCAGCAGCCAAGAAATTAGCGGGGGCTCCTACAATGAGCAGTTCTTC. Translation: CASSQEISGGSYNEQFF.

The chain combines TRBV6-4 with TRBJ2-1; 7 bases map to TRBD2. Germline CDR1 MRHNA, CDR2 SNTAGT. Losses at the gene ends were 5 bases for V and 2 bases for J; bases not matched to a gene: 9. This CDR3 is 16 amino acids long. CDR3 sequence: CASSPRGEVAYNEQFF. The CDR3 region has the DNA TGTGCCAGCAGTCCCCGGGGGGAGGTCGCCTACAATGAGCAGTTCTTC.

The chain couples TRBV29-1 to TRBJ2-5; tentatively, D is TRBD1 (7 bases). V was pared by 7 bases and J by 5 bases, with 17 bases between. This CDR3 spans 13 amino acids. The germline V gene has CDR1 SQVTM and CDR2 ANQGSEA. In DNA form, the CDR3 reads TGCAGCGGGGGGGACAGCTCCGGTGAGACCCAGTACTTC. Translating it yields CSGGDSSGETQYF.

J is TRBJ2-2 and V is TRBV5-1; the match to TRBD2 covers 12 bases. Per germline, CDR1 SGHRS and CDR2 YFSETQ. The length of the CDR3 is 15 residues. The V segment lost 3 bases and the J segment 6 bases; nucleotides outside the gene matches: 3. The CDR3 nucleotides are TGCGCCAGCAGCTCGACTAGCGGGAGCCCCGGGGAGCTGTTTTTT. It translates to CASSSTSGSPGELFF.

V gene TRBV11-2 combines with J gene TRBJ1-2; D is perhaps TRBD1 (5 bases). This CDR3 is 13 amino acids long. V was cut by 5 bases and J by 2 bases, with 9 bases left in between. Germline CDR1 reads SGHAT; CDR2 reads FQNNGV. CDR3 region: CASSPGQNYGYTF. CDR3 coding DNA: TGTGCCAGCAGCCCTGGACAAAACTATGGCTACACCTTC.

V gene TRBV6-6 combines with J gene TRBJ1-4, with unresolved D. Trimming cost V 3 bases and J 6 bases, with 11 bases left between them. The germline CDR1 and CDR2 sequences are MNHNY and SVGAGI (reference sequence). The CDR3 loop spans 14 amino acids. DNA for the CDR3: TGTGCCAGCAGTTATTTGGGAGCCGATGAAAAACTGTTTTTT. Amino acids: CASSYLGADEKLFF.

Here the CDR3 DNA reads TGTGCCAGCAGTCTCTCGGCGCGGGGGGGCAATGAGCAGTTCTTC. This sequence encodes CASSLSARGGNEQFF. The V gene is TRBV2, the J gene TRBJ2-1; TRBD2 agrees at 9 bases. Germline V gene sequence: CDR1 SNHLY, CDR2 FYNNEI. This CDR3 has 15 amino acids. V lost 5 bases, J lost 6 bases, and 8 bases stayed unmatched.

V and J are TRBV5-1 and TRBJ2-7; D gene uncertain. Deletions cut 4 bases from V and 3 bases from J, with 17 bases between. The germline gives CDR1 SGHRS, CDR2 YFSETQ. This CDR3 region has 15 residues. As DNA, the CDR3 is TGCGCCAGCAGCCCCCGAACCCCTACCCTCTACGAGCAGTACTTC. Translating it yields CASSPRTPTLYEQYF.